This T cell receptor (beta chain) stems from a study of STAT5B mutations in CD4+ large granular lymphocyte leukemia. Study summary: The CDR3 'QG' motif was associated with a particular HLA allele among healthy donors.

Overall study findings and caveats: Main leukemic clonotypes were patient-specific, but more than 20% appeared at low frequency elsewhere. Patient CD4-sorted repertoires stayed more clonal than healthy ones after leukemic-clone removal.

Here immunoSEQ multiplex PCR was the method, and the copy in TCRdb shows in-frame clones only, minus some. The sample contains roughly 40,000 clones, approximately 84% of which appear only once. The germline V and J ends were trimmed by 6 bases and 4 bases, with 12 bases remaining between them. CDR3 length: 14 amino acids. Germline assignment: CDR1 SGHTA and CDR2 FQGNSA. In its sample, this clone was seen a few times. Its specificity is unknown. The specimen was CD4+ T cells from blood buffy coats. The chain employs TRBV7-2 and TRBJ2-2, with unresolved D. The clonotype comes from a human donor in good health. This chain's CDR3 is CASSAYPGTGELFF. In nucleotides, the CDR3 is TGTGCCAGCAGTGCCTATCCGGGCACCGGGGAGCTGTTTTTT.